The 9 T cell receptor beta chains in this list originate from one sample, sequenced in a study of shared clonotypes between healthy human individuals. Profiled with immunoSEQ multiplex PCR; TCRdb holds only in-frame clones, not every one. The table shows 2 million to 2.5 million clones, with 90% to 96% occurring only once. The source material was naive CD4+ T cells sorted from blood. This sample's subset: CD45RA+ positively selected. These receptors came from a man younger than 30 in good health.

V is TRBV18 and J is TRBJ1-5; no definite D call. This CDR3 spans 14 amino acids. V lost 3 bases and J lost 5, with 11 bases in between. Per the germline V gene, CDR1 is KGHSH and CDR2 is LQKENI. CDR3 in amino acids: CASSPAPNDQPQHF. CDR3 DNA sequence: TGTGCCAGCTCACCTGCCCCCAACGATCAGCCCCAGCATTTT.

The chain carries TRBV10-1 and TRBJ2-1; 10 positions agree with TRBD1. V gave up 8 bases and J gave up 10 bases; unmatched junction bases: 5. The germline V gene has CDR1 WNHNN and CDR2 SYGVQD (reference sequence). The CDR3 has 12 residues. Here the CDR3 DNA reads TGCGCCAGCGGAGGACAGGGGGGCGAGCAGTTCTTC. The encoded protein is CASGGQGGEQFF.

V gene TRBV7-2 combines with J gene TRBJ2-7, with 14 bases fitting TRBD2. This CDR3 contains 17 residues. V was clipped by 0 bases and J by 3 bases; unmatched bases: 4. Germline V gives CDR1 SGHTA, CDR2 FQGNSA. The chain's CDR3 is CASSLASGLAGGYEQYF. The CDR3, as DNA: TGTGCCAGCAGCTTAGCCAGCGGACTAGCGGGAGGCTACGAGCAGTACTTC.

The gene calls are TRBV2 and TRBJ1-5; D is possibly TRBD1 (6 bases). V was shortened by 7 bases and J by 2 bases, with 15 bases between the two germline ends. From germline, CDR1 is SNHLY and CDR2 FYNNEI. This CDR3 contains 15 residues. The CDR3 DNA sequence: TGTGCCAGCACCAGGGGCCCATTGGGCAATCAGCCCCAGCATTTT. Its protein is CASTRGPLGNQPQHF.

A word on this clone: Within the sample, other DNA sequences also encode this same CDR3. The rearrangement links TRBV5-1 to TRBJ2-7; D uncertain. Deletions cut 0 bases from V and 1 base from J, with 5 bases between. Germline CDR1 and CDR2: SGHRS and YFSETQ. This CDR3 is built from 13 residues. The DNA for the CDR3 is TGCGCCAGCAGCTTGGAAGGATCCTACGAGCAGTACTTC. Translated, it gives CASSLEGSYEQYF.

The CDR3 loop is CASLGQVDTEAFF. In DNA form, the CDR3 reads TGTGCCAGCCTGGGACAGGTTGATACTGAAGCTTTCTTT. The genes are TRBV2 and TRBJ1-1, with 8 bases fitting TRBD1. Per germline, CDR1 SNHLY and CDR2 FYNNEI. The CDR3 runs 13 residues. Trimming cost V 8 bases and J 5 bases; bases outside gene matches: 7.

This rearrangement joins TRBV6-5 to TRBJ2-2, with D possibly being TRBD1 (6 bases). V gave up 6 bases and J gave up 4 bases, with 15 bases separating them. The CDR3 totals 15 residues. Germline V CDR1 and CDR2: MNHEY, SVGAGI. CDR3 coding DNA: TGTGCCAGCAGCCCGGGACAAGTTAGCACCGGGGAGCTGTTTTTT. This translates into CASSPGQVSTGELFF.

The chain's CDR3 is CASKPYGGEGDTQYF. Here the CDR3 DNA reads TGCGCCAGCAAACCGTACGGCGGGGAGGGAGATACGCAGTATTTT. V and J are TRBV5-1 and TRBJ2-3; 7 bases line up with TRBD2. This CDR3 has 15 amino acids. With V trimmed by 6 bases and J by 5 bases, 12 bases remained unmatched. The germline gives CDR1 SGHRS, CDR2 YFSETQ. Supplemented by reference TRBV5-1 and TRBJ2-3, the full variable domain reads KAGVTQTPRYLIKTRGQQVTLSCSPISGHRSVSWYQQTPGQGLQFLFEYFSETQRNKGNFPGRFSGRQFSNSRSEMNVSTLELGDSALYLCASKPYGGEGDTQYFGPGTRLTVL.

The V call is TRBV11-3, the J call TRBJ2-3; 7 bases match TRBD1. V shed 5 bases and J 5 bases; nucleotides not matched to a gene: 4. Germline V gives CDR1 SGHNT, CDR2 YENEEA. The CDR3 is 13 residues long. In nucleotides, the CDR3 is TGTGCCAGCAGCCTACAGGGGAAAGATACGCAGTATTTT. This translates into CASSLQGKDTQYF.